This TCR beta chain was recovered during a study of early T cells in non-severe SARS-CoV-2 infection. TCRdb reanalysed the 5' RACE reads using MiXCR and keeps one entry per CDR3 protein. Among about 80,000 distinct CDR3 sequences listed, less than 5.5% were seen once. The V gene's germline CDR1 is LGHDT and CDR2 YNNKEL (reference sequence). V was shortened by 0 bases and J by 3 bases, with 6 bases between the two germline ends. The CDR3 runs to 14 residues. The source material was whole blood, sampled at baseline. The clonotype originates from an adult who was a healthcare worker with PCR-confirmed SARS-CoV-2 infection or an uninfected control (not recorded which). The V gene is TRBV3-1, the J gene TRBJ2-1, with a tentative D call TRBD2 (5 bases). The CDR3 reads CASSQEDYYNEQFF. The CDR3 region has the DNA TGTGCCAGCAGCCAAGAAGACTACTACAATGAGCAGTTCTTC.